A selection of T cell receptor beta chains follows, all from one sample in a study of blood T cell repertoires in COVID-19. The protocol was immunoSEQ multiplex PCR, while the TCRdb copy is restricted to in-frame clones and leaves out a portion. The sample has roughly 240,000 clones, 70% to 90% seen once. Specimen: peripheral blood. The origin of the receptors is a man in his 60s who had recovered from COVID-19. CDR3s include the opening cysteine and the closing phenylalanine or tryptophan. Fields, in order: clone size, D gene, V gene, J gene, CDR3 DNA, CDR3 protein. D genes are given only for firm matches. Clone size, where shown, is once, few, many, or a class for clones that have expanded.

abundance: -; d_gene: -; v_gene: TRBV25-1; j_gene: TRBJ1-3; CDR3nt: TGTGCCAGGAACCCGGGACTGAATCTAGATTTTCCTGGAAACACCATATATTTT; CDR3aa: CARNPGLNLDFPGNTIYF
abundance: -; d_gene: -; v_gene: TRBV5-1; j_gene: TRBJ2-5; CDR3nt: TGCGCCAGCAGCTTGGATTCGGGATTGGAGGCCCAGTACTTC; CDR3aa: CASSLDSGLEAQYF
abundance: -; d_gene: TRBD1; v_gene: TRBV12-3/TRBV12-4; j_gene: TRBJ1-4; CDR3nt: TGTGCCAGCAGAGGACAGGGGGAAAAACTGTTTTTT; CDR3aa: CASRGQGEKLFF
abundance: -; d_gene: TRBD2; v_gene: TRBV7-8; j_gene: TRBJ2-5; CDR3nt: TGTGCCAGCAGACGAGTCGCCGGGACTAGCGGCTCGGGGGAGACCCAGTACTTC; CDR3aa: CASRRVAGTSGSGETQYF
abundance: -; d_gene: -; v_gene: TRBV28; j_gene: TRBJ2-1; CDR3nt: TGTGCCAGCAAACTTGGGGGCCCGATGAACAATGAGCAGTTCTTC; CDR3aa: CASKLGGPMNNEQFF
abundance: -; d_gene: TRBD2; v_gene: TRBV5-4; j_gene: TRBJ2-1; CDR3nt: TGTGCCAGCAGCCCAACTGGGACTAGCGCGAATAATGAGCAGTTCTTC; CDR3aa: CASSPTGTSANNEQFF
abundance: few; d_gene: -; v_gene: TRBV19; j_gene: TRBJ1-3; CDR3nt: TGTGCCAGTAGTATAAGGAGCTCTGGAAACACCATATATTTT; CDR3aa: CASSIRSSGNTIYF
abundance: -; d_gene: TRBD1; v_gene: TRBV4-1; j_gene: TRBJ2-4; CDR3nt: TGCGCCAGCAGCCAAGAAGGACAGGACAAAAACATTCAGTACTTC; CDR3aa: CASSQEGQDKNIQYF
abundance: -; d_gene: -; v_gene: TRBV15; j_gene: TRBJ2-1; CDR3nt: TGTGCCACCAGCGCGACCGGGAACACCTGGGGCAATGAGCAGTTCTTC; CDR3aa: CATSATGNTWGNEQFF
abundance: few; d_gene: TRBD2; v_gene: TRBV7-2; j_gene: TRBJ2-2; CDR3nt: TGTGCCAGCAGCCCCCTAGCGGGAGTTACCGGGGAGCTGTTTTTT; CDR3aa: CASSPLAGVTGELFF
abundance: -; d_gene: -; v_gene: TRBV13; j_gene: TRBJ2-5; CDR3nt: TGTGCCAGCAGCACATGGACAGACCAAGAGACCCAGTACTTC; CDR3aa: CASSTWTDQETQYF
abundance: once; d_gene: TRBD2; v_gene: TRBV14; j_gene: TRBJ2-7; CDR3nt: TGTGCCAGCAGCCCTCTAGCGGGCCACCTCGCGCAGTACTTC; CDR3aa: CASSPLAGHLAQYF
abundance: -; d_gene: -; v_gene: TRBV24-1; j_gene: TRBJ1-1; CDR3nt: TGTGCCACCAGTGGGGCGGGGGGCACTGAAGCTTTCTTT; CDR3aa: CATSGAGGTEAFF
abundance: -; d_gene: TRBD1; v_gene: TRBV19; j_gene: TRBJ1-2; CDR3nt: TGTGCCAGTAGGATACAGGGGGCGAGTTCTGGCTACACCTTC; CDR3aa: CASRIQGASSGYTF
abundance: -; d_gene: TRBD1; v_gene: TRBV5-1; j_gene: TRBJ2-7; CDR3nt: TGCGCCAGCAGCCCGGGGACAGGGGGATTGTACGAGCAGTACTTC; CDR3aa: CASSPGTGGLYEQYF
abundance: -; d_gene: TRBD2; v_gene: TRBV13; j_gene: TRBJ2-1; CDR3nt: TGTGCCAGCAGCCCGAACAAGCGGGGGGCCACGAACAATGAGCAGTTCTTC; CDR3aa: CASSPNKRGATNNEQFF
abundance: -; d_gene: -; v_gene: TRBV3-1/TRBV3-2; j_gene: TRBJ1-1; CDR3nt: TGTGCCAGTACTAGACGAGGGAGCACTGAAGCTTTCTTT; CDR3aa: CASTRRGSTEAFF
abundance: -; d_gene: -; v_gene: TRBV5-4; j_gene: TRBJ2-5; CDR3nt: TGTGCCAGCAGCTTGGCGGTAGCGAACCAAGAGACCCAGTACTTC; CDR3aa: CASSLAVANQETQYF
abundance: -; d_gene: TRBD2; v_gene: TRBV7-3; j_gene: TRBJ2-1; CDR3nt: TGTGCCAGCAGCTTAGGACTAGCGGGGGCGAGGGGCAATGAGCAGTTCTTC; CDR3aa: CASSLGLAGARGNEQFF
abundance: -; d_gene: -; v_gene: TRBV7-8; j_gene: TRBJ1-2; CDR3nt: TGTGCCAGCAGCTTAGCCCGAGGGGGTACGCATGGCTACACCTTC; CDR3aa: CASSLARGGTHGYTF
abundance: -; d_gene: TRBD1; v_gene: TRBV2; j_gene: TRBJ2-5; CDR3nt: TGTGCCAGCAGGGGGGCAGGGGGCGGAGAGACCCAGTACTTC; CDR3aa: CASRGAGGGETQYF
abundance: -; d_gene: TRBD2; v_gene: TRBV27; j_gene: TRBJ2-5; CDR3nt: TGTGCCAGCACCGCTAGCGGCCAAGAGACCCAGTACTTC; CDR3aa: CASTASGQETQYF
abundance: -; d_gene: TRBD1; v_gene: TRBV6-5; j_gene: TRBJ1-1; CDR3nt: TGTGCCAGCACCGGGGACAGGGGGCGAGGGACTGAAGCTTTCTTT; CDR3aa: CASTGDRGRGTEAFF
abundance: few; d_gene: TRBD2; v_gene: TRBV5-1; j_gene: TRBJ2-2; CDR3nt: TGCGCCAGCAGCTTGCCTAGCGGGAGGGCCGGGGAGCTGTTTTTT; CDR3aa: CASSLPSGRAGELFF
abundance: -; d_gene: -; v_gene: TRBV28; j_gene: TRBJ2-5; CDR3nt: TGTGCCAGCAGTTCGGCGGCGGAGACCCAGTACTTC; CDR3aa: CASSSAAETQYF
abundance: -; d_gene: -; v_gene: TRBV6-1; j_gene: TRBJ1-2; CDR3nt: TGTGCCAGCAGTGAAGGGCAGGCCTTTAGATATGGCTACACCTTC; CDR3aa: CASSEGQAFRYGYTF
abundance: -; d_gene: TRBD2; v_gene: TRBV3-1/TRBV3-2; j_gene: TRBJ2-3; CDR3nt: TGTGCCAGCAGCCCCAACCCGGGACTAGTGGCAGATACGCAGTATTTT; CDR3aa: CASSPNPGLVADTQYF
abundance: -; d_gene: -; v_gene: TRBV5-6; j_gene: TRBJ2-7; CDR3nt: TGTGCCAGCAGCTCGGAGCTAGAAGTCTACGAGCAGTACTTC; CDR3aa: CASSSELEVYEQYF
abundance: -; d_gene: TRBD1; v_gene: TRBV28; j_gene: TRBJ1-4; CDR3nt: TGTGCCAGCAGTTCAACGGGACAGAGGGGGGAAAAACTGTTTTTT; CDR3aa: CASSSTGQRGEKLFF
abundance: once; d_gene: TRBD2; v_gene: TRBV7-9; j_gene: TRBJ2-7; CDR3nt: TGTGCCAGCAGCTCCCGGACTAGCGGGAGCGCGTACGAGCAGTACTTC; CDR3aa: CASSSRTSGSAYEQYF
abundance: -; d_gene: TRBD1; v_gene: TRBV5-6; j_gene: TRBJ2-7; CDR3nt: TGTGCCAGCAGCCGACCCGGACAGGGCGAGATTATAGTCTTC; CDR3aa: CASSRPGQGEIIVF
abundance: -; d_gene: -; v_gene: TRBV6-1; j_gene: TRBJ1-4; CDR3nt: TGTGCCAGCAGTGAAAACCAGCGGGCCAGCGCGAATGAAAAACTGTTTTTT; CDR3aa: CASSENQRASANEKLFF
abundance: -; d_gene: TRBD1; v_gene: TRBV3-1/TRBV3-2; j_gene: TRBJ2-3; CDR3nt: TGTGCCAGCAGCAGGGGGCTAATTGGTACAGATACGCAGTATTTT; CDR3aa: CASSRGLIGTDTQYF
abundance: -; d_gene: -; v_gene: TRBV27; j_gene: TRBJ1-1; CDR3nt: TGTGCCAGCAGTTCGCCGGTGAACACTGAAGCTTTCTTT; CDR3aa: CASSSPVNTEAFF
abundance: -; d_gene: TRBD1; v_gene: TRBV28; j_gene: TRBJ1-6; CDR3nt: TGTGCCGGCGCGGGACAGTCGAATTCACCCCTCCACTTT; CDR3aa: CAGAGQSNSPLHF
abundance: -; d_gene: -; v_gene: TRBV6-6; j_gene: TRBJ1-2; CDR3nt: TGTGCCAGCCACGCGGGTCCCGCTAACTATGGCTACACCTTC; CDR3aa: CASHAGPANYGYTF
abundance: -; d_gene: TRBD2; v_gene: TRBV5-4; j_gene: TRBJ2-7; CDR3nt: TGTGCCAGCAGCTTGACTAGCGGGGCCCGCTCCTACGAGCAGTACTTC; CDR3aa: CASSLTSGARSYEQYF
abundance: -; d_gene: TRBD1; v_gene: TRBV19; j_gene: TRBJ2-7; CDR3nt: TGTGCCAGTAGTATGACAGGGTTTGTCTACGAGCAGTACTTC; CDR3aa: CASSMTGFVYEQYF
abundance: -; d_gene: -; v_gene: TRBV3-1/TRBV3-2; j_gene: TRBJ1-1; CDR3nt: TGTGCCAGCAGCCAAGCCGGCAGGGTTGGCACTGAAGCTTTCTTT; CDR3aa: CASSQAGRVGTEAFF
abundance: -; d_gene: TRBD2; v_gene: TRBV2; j_gene: TRBJ2-1; CDR3nt: TGTGCCAGCAGTGAGCCCCGGGGTCCGACCGGGACTAGCGGGGGGGCAGGAGGCAATGAGCAGTTCTTC; CDR3aa: CASSEPRGPTGTSGGAGGNEQFF
abundance: -; d_gene: TRBD1; v_gene: TRBV6-5; j_gene: TRBJ2-2; CDR3nt: TGTGCCAGCAGGGGACAGCAGAACACCGGGGAGCTGTTTTTT; CDR3aa: CASRGQQNTGELFF
abundance: -; d_gene: TRBD2; v_gene: TRBV29-1; j_gene: TRBJ2-1; CDR3nt: TGCAGCGTTCTCTCTCCGGGACTAGCGGGAGCAAATGAGCAGTTCTTC; CDR3aa: CSVLSPGLAGANEQFF
abundance: -; d_gene: TRBD1; v_gene: TRBV3-1/TRBV3-2; j_gene: TRBJ2-5; CDR3nt: TGTGCCAGCAGCCTCAAGGGGGCCCAGACCCAGTACTTC; CDR3aa: CASSLKGAQTQYF
abundance: -; d_gene: -; v_gene: TRBV9; j_gene: TRBJ2-5; CDR3nt: TGTGCCAGCAGCGTGTGGGGCGGTCAAGAGACCCAGTACTTC; CDR3aa: CASSVWGGQETQYF
abundance: -; d_gene: TRBD2; v_gene: TRBV28; j_gene: TRBJ2-1; CDR3nt: TGTGCCAGCAGCGCCGGGACTAGTTACAATGAGCAGTTCTTC; CDR3aa: CASSAGTSYNEQFF
abundance: few; d_gene: -; v_gene: TRBV18; j_gene: TRBJ1-1; CDR3nt: TGTGCCAGCTCGGTGCGGGATGGGAAGACTGAAGCTTTCTTT; CDR3aa: CASSVRDGKTEAFF
abundance: -; d_gene: -; v_gene: TRBV10-1; j_gene: TRBJ2-1; CDR3nt: TGCGCCACGAGAGGGGGGGGCGCCCGGGGATTCTCCTACAATGAGCAGTTCTTC; CDR3aa: CATRGGGARGFSYNEQFF
abundance: -; d_gene: TRBD2; v_gene: TRBV3-1/TRBV3-2; j_gene: TRBJ2-5; CDR3nt: TGTGCCAGCAGCCAAGAGTACGGATTCGGGGGGGCGAGAGAGACCCAGTACTTC; CDR3aa: CASSQEYGFGGARETQYF
abundance: once; d_gene: -; v_gene: TRBV9; j_gene: TRBJ2-1; CDR3nt: TGTGCCAGCAGCGTGTACCAGGGCGCAGGCAATGAGCAGTTCTTC; CDR3aa: CASSVYQGAGNEQFF
abundance: -; d_gene: -; v_gene: TRBV5-1; j_gene: TRBJ1-2; CDR3nt: TGCGCCAGCAGCCTGGGTAGCGGGGACGGCTACACCTTC; CDR3aa: CASSLGSGDGYTF
abundance: -; d_gene: TRBD2; v_gene: TRBV28; j_gene: TRBJ2-7; CDR3nt: TGTGCCAGCAGTTCCCCTCGCGCTAGCGGGAGGATGCACGAGCAGTACTTC; CDR3aa: CASSSPRASGRMHEQYF
abundance: -; d_gene: TRBD1; v_gene: TRBV4-2; j_gene: TRBJ2-7; CDR3nt: TGTGCCAGCAGCCAAGACACCGGACAGGGGGACTACGAGCAGTACTTC; CDR3aa: CASSQDTGQGDYEQYF